This T cell receptor (beta chain) was documented in a study of blood T cells in healthy people across ages (dated by TCRdb to 2014 to 2015). Background for the entire study: Template switching captured roughly one uniquely barcoded TCR beta cDNA molecule per two T cells in model experiments. Age-related changes in TCR beta repertoire diversity were measured in the study by deep sequencing normalized with unique cDNA molecular identifiers. The donors were divided into four age groups: young (average around 16 years), middle-aged (about 39), aged (about 60) and long-lived (about 79). Two additional independent replicas of 1 million unique cDNA reads from the same blood draw were analyzed for two donors (one aged 18 to 30 and one aged 80 or older). Results the study describes overall, beyond this receptor: Compared with the aged group, the long-lived group had more naive CD4+ T cells, fewer expanded clones and increased TCR diversity, suggesting age selection. A strong correlation was found between observed TCR beta diversity and the percentage of naive T cells measured by flow cytometry. Because profiling used bulk unsorted PBMCs, naive and antigen-experienced compartments could not be compared conclusively. Because donor CMV infection status was unknown, age-related changes in expanded clonotypes were potentially confounded. As age increased, observed TCR beta diversity per million T cells dropped in a roughly linear way, and a significant reduction was already evident by age roughly 36. Total diversity estimates from one million sequenced T cells were considered lower bounds and underestimates.

In regard to this clonotype: It lacks a known antigen. No clone much larger than this one lies a single base away; base qualities are absent.

Receptor libraries were prepared by 5' RACE. Sequencing used an Illumina HiSeq 2500. A second PCR of roughly 6 to 11 cycles was run with a J-beta primer mix and a sample-barcoded 5' primer. Each TCR beta cDNA molecule received a unique molecular identifier from a template-switch 5' adaptor carrying 12 random nucleotides. Each sample yielded at least 2.5 million CDR3-containing paired-end reads. First-strand cDNA synthesis was performed from all RNA using the Mint cDNA synthesis kit, with priming by a TRBC-specific oligonucleotide. Following uracil-DNA glycosylase treatment, a first 18-cycle PCR with universal primers M1SS and BC2_uni_R was performed on all cDNA. As for the original processing: Normalization of each sample was performed by random selection of 1 million high-quality reads, each carrying a distinct molecular identifier. Reads with shared molecular identifiers were discarded instead of being binned into consensus sequences. MiTCR, run with a Q25 quality threshold and the strictest error-elimination algorithm, handled CDR3 identification, clonotype clustering and error correction. Lower-bound total TCR beta diversity was estimated with a nonparametric unseen species model using Euler transformation. Using fastp trimming at Q25 and MiXCR clonotype assembly, TCRdb reanalyzed the public sequencing data and kept in-frame beta chains. When rows share a CDR3 protein, they turn into one entry using the most common DNA and genes. It is TCRdb's table, rather than the study itself, that gives the V and J calls and clone size. The sample table records 800,000 to 950,000 distinct CDR3 sequences; 25% to 30% of these occur just once. The top ten hold roughly 10% of the sample.

V loses 9 bases, J loses 0 bases, and the germline ends lie 12 bases apart. As encoded in the germline V gene, CDR1 is KGHDR while CDR2 is SFDVKD. The CDR3 sequence holds 14 residues, the cysteine and phenylalanine included. The CDR3 DNA has 42 bases and is translated from base 1. Donors were a few dozen systemically healthy Caucasian individuals from Russia aged 6 to 90 years. Approximately 11 milliliters of peripheral blood were drawn from each donor into EDTA-treated Vacutainer tubes. Ficoll-Paque density-gradient centrifugation was used to isolate PBMCs, with at least 6 million per sample. Trizol reagent was used to extract total RNA from the PBMCs, yielding at least 6 micrograms per sample. The percentages of naive CD45RAhigh/CD27high T cells were determined by flow cytometry on a PBMC aliquot from every donor. These data were also reused for a study on T cells of mothers and their children. The second study, in turn, reports: Donors were nine systemically healthy Caucasian individuals: three mothers and their six children. cDNA synthesis consumed the entire amount of extracted RNA, loaded at about 1.5 ug RNA in each 15 ul reaction. In the second PCR, sample barcodes and 2-4 random nucleotides were introduced via the M1S primer. Over 8.5 million TCR beta CDR3 reads were obtained for each mother, and approximately 2.9 million reads were obtained for each child. TCR recombination output is similarly shaped by thymic selection in related and unrelated pairs, with a minor effect exerted by inherited differences. Related mother-child pairs always showed normalized repertoire overlap that was slightly higher than in unrelated mother-child pairs, though the difference was never significant. With a sensitivity of approximately 100 clones per million clonotypes, no persistent microchimeric T cell clones were detected. The study used deep NGS to compare TCR beta repertoires of mothers and children, seeking features distinguishing related mother-child pairs from unrelated individuals. Mothers averaged roughly 40 +/- 4 years of age and children averaged around 10 +/- 4 years. After adapter ligation was performed with NEBNext reagents, the libraries were sequenced on an Illumina HiSeq 2000 with 100+100 nt paired-end reads. To avoid cross-contamination, the mother libraries and the child libraries were prepared a month apart and sequenced in separate runs. For each donor, between roughly 500,000 and 2,200,000 distinct TCR beta clonotypes were identified. Naive TCR beta clonotypes were estimated from low-frequency clonotypes matched to each donor's FACS-determined naive share, without sorting.

The V and J genes are TRBV24-1 and TRBJ2-3; the D segment cannot be called with confidence. Sequenced material: blood. The TCR was taken from a woman aged 40 to 49 in good health. The CDR3 protein is CATCGSLSTDTQYF. The bases are TGTGCCACCTGTGGTAGCCTCAGCACAGATACGCAGTATTTT.